Listed here are 9 T cell receptor beta chains from one sample, sequenced in a study of PD-1 blockade in classical Hodgkin lymphoma. Noted time point: cycle 4 day 1 (C4D1), after less than seven weeks of nivolumab. With no exception, relapse followed autologous stem cell transplantation in all patients, and brentuximab vedotin exposure varied. TCRdb's table, derived via immunoSEQ multiplex PCR, lists solely in-frame clones and lacks some. The data show about 9,700 clones, roughly 85% seen once. The sample in question was peripheral blood mononuclear cells (PBMCs), obtained before the fourth cycle of nivolumab. These TCRs come from a human donor with classical Hodgkin lymphoma.

This clone came up once. V and J are TRBV11-3 and TRBJ2-1; D gene ambiguous. Germline V gene data show CDR1 as SGHNT and CDR2 as YENEEA. CDR3 length: 17 residues. V lost 1 base, J lost 0 bases, and 13 bases lay in between. The CDR3 sequence is CASSLVGRTSSYNEQFF. For the CDR3, the DNA is TGTGCCAGCAGCTTAGTAGGCAGAACGAGCTCCTACAATGAGCAGTTCTTC.

Here the CDR3 DNA reads TGTGCCTGGAGTGACCTCTCGCTTTATAATTCACCCCTCCACTTT. It specifies CAWSDLSLYNSPLHF. The chain recombines TRBV30 with TRBJ1-6; D remains unclear. CDR1 is GTSNPN, CDR2 SVGIG, per germline (reference sequence). The ends were cut back, 1 base at V and 4 bases at J, with 11 bases in the middle. This CDR3 region has 15 residues.

V usage is TRBV10-2 and J usage is TRBJ2-3, with a tentative D call TRBD2 (6 bases). There are 13 residues in the CDR3. CDR1 is WSHSY and CDR2 is SAAADI in the germline V gene. V was trimmed by 3 bases and J by 3 bases, leaving 7 bases between them. The CDR3 is CASSDAGTDTQYF. CDR3 in DNA: TGCGCCAGCAGTGATGCGGGGACAGATACGCAGTATTTT.

The rearrangement uses TRBV7-2 and TRBJ2-1, with D possibly TRBD1 on 6 matching bases. The length of the CDR3 is 17 residues. The ends were cut back, 3 bases at V and 0 bases at J, with 15 bases in the middle. Germline CDR1 is SGHTA and CDR2 is FQGNSA. The CDR3 region is CASSFFPDSYSYNEQFF. The CDR3 DNA reads TGTGCCAGCAGCTTTTTCCCGGACAGCTACTCCTACAATGAGCAGTTCTTC.

J is TRBJ2-1 and V is TRBV10-3, with 7 bases aligning to TRBD2. With 0 bases clipped from V and 7 bases from J, the junction kept 12 bases outside the gene matches. CDR1 ENHRY and CDR2 SYGVKD come from the germline V gene. The CDR3 totals 17 residues. The CDR3 here is CAISESKASGDMNEQFF. The CDR3 DNA reads as TGTGCCATCAGTGAGTCGAAGGCTAGCGGAGATATGAATGAGCAGTTCTTC.

This clone was observed a handful of times. The rearrangement joins TRBV7-9 to TRBJ2-1, with D possibly being TRBD1 or TRBD2 (5 bases each). Trimming stripped 4 bases from V and 8 bases from J, with 9 bases between. Germline lookup yields CDR1 SEHNR and CDR2 FQNEAQ (reference sequence). This CDR3 has 12 residues. CDR3 DNA sequence: TGTGCCAGCAGCTGGGACGTCTATGAGCAGTTCTTC. Translated, it gives CASSWDVYEQFF.

The chain is built from TRBV2 and TRBJ2-3; TRBD1 matches 11 bases. After removal of 6 bases from V and 0 bases from J, the junction contained 5 bases not matched to a gene. Germline lookup yields CDR1 SNHLY and CDR2 FYNNEI. The CDR3 length is 16 residues. CDR3 residues: CASRPGQGASTDTQYF. The CDR3 DNA follows: TGTGCCAGCAGGCCCGGACAGGGGGCGAGCACAGATACGCAGTATTTT.

V and J are TRBV7-4 and TRBJ1-3; TRBD1 might be the D (5 bases). The V gene's germline CDR1 is SGHVT and CDR2 SQSDAQ. The CDR3 is 15 amino acids. Trimming pared 1 base from V and 0 bases from J, leaving 7 bases between. Here the CDR3 DNA reads TGTGCCAGCAGCTTAGGACAGCCCTCTGGAAACACCATATATTTT. This codes for CASSLGQPSGNTIYF.

V gene TRBV28 combines with J gene TRBJ2-7; TRBD1 matches at 7 bases. There are 14 residues in the CDR3. The germline V gene encodes CDR1 MDHEN and CDR2 SYDVKM. Germline trimming cut 4 bases from V and 3 bases from J; bases unmatched to any gene: 6. The CDR3 sequence is CASSSPGQSYEQYF. CDR3 bases: TGTGCCAGCAGTTCCCCGGGACAGAGCTACGAGCAGTACTTC. Full variable domain (rest looked up from reference TRBV28 and TRBJ2-7): DVKVTQSSRYLVKRTGEKVFLECVQDMDHENMFWYRQDPGLGLRLIYFSYDVKMKEKGDIPEGYSVSREKKERFSLILESASTNQTSMYLCASSSPGQSYEQYFGPGTRLTVT.